A single sample is the source of the 31 T cell receptor beta chains below, sequenced in a study of post-analysis software for immune sequencing data. Study findings and constraints: Patients had higher frequencies than controls of about five TRBV segments, including TRBV5-6, TRBV5-1 and TRBV20-1.

Unique molecular identifiers were present in the TCR beta cDNA libraries. MiXCR, run by TCRdb on the PCR reads, gives a single entry per CDR3 protein. The table lists roughly 870,000 distinct CDR3 sequences, roughly 50% of them singletons, with roughly 4.4% in the top ten. Antigens of these TCRs are unknown. Sequencing was performed on blood. These receptors originate from a girl between 5 and 17 years old with multiple sclerosis.

The chain carries TRBV12-3 or TRBV12-4 and TRBJ2-7, with 7 bases fitting TRBD1. Trimming at V came to 3 bases and at J to 8 bases, leaving 10 bases not matched to a gene. The CDR3 consists of 14 residues. The CDR3 bases are TGTGCCAGCAGTTTTTCGGACAGGCGGTTCCAGCAGTACTTC. As protein: CASSFSDRRFQQYF.

The chain links TRBV20-1 to TRBJ2-1; TRBD2 matches 15 bases. The ends lost 6 bases at V and 9 bases at J; junction bases unmatched: 6. Germline V gives CDR1 DFQATT, CDR2 SNEGSKA (reference sequence). The CDR3 extends over 14 amino acids. DNA for the CDR3: TGCAGTGCCCACAAGGGACTAGCGGGAGGTGAGCAGTTCTTC. This gives the protein CSAHKGLAGGEQFF.

This clonotype has more than one count but fewer than ten. Here the CDR3 DNA reads TGCAGTGCTAGTTGGGCAGGGGAAGGCTACACCTTC. The encoded protein is CSASWAGEGYTF. The V gene is TRBV20-1, the J gene TRBJ1-2, with D perhaps matching TRBD1 (6 bases). V was clipped by 3 bases and J by 8 bases, with 13 bases between them. The CDR3 runs 12 residues. Germline V CDR1 and CDR2: DFQATT, SNEGSKA (reference sequence).

This chain uses TRBV5-1 with TRBJ1-1, with D maybe TRBD1 (5 bases). The CDR3 totals 16 residues. Trimming shortened V by 4 bases and J by 0 bases, and 16 bases separated the two germline ends. The V gene's germline CDR1 is SGHRS and CDR2 YFSETQ. The CDR3 loop is CASSQGLGFVNTEAFF. DNA for the CDR3: TGCGCCAGCAGCCAGGGTCTAGGGTTTGTGAACACTGAAGCTTTCTTT. Full variable domain (missing parts from reference TRBV5-1 and TRBJ1-1): KAGVTQTPRYLIKTRGQQVTLSCSPISGHRSVSWYQQTPGQGLQFLFEYFSETQRNKGNFPGRFSGRQFSNSRSEMNVSTLELGDSALYLCASSQGLGFVNTEAFFGQGTRLTVV.

V and J are TRBV7-9 and TRBJ2-1; possible D gene TRBD2, 5 bases. In germline, CDR1 is SEHNR, CDR2 FQNEAQ (reference sequence). The CDR3 contains 19 residues. V dropped 5 bases and J dropped 7 bases, with 30 bases sitting between them. The CDR3 here is CASSPRPPSYLTLRNEQFF. The CDR3 coding sequence is TGTGCCAGCAGCCCACGCCCCCCTAGCTACTTAACGCTGAGGAATGAGCAGTTCTTC. The variable domain in full, with the rest retrieved from reference TRBV7-9 and TRBJ2-1, is DTGVSQNPRHKITKRGQNVTFRCDPISEHNRLYWYRQTLGQGPEFLTYFQNEAQLEKSRLLSDRFSAERPKGSFSTLEIQRTEQGDSAMYLCASSPRPPSYLTLRNEQFFGPGTRLTVL.

The chain couples TRBV4-1 to TRBJ2-7; D is perhaps TRBD1 or TRBD2 (5 bases each). V was trimmed by 0 bases and J by 0 bases, leaving 18 bases between them. CDR1 is MGHRA and CDR2 is YSYEKL in the germline V gene. This CDR3 has 18 amino acids. The CDR3 loop reads CASSQDALRGASSYEQYF. In DNA, the CDR3 is TGCGCCAGCAGCCAAGATGCCCTCCGGGGCGCCAGCTCCTACGAGCAGTACTTC.

The chain is built from TRBV20-1 and TRBJ2-3; 7 bases agree with TRBD1. V gave up 5 bases and J gave up 2 bases; unmatched junction bases: 7. This CDR3 spans 14 amino acids. Germline loops: CDR1 DFQATT, CDR2 SNEGSKA (reference sequence). CDR3 region: CSAQQGHPTDTQYF. The CDR3 DNA reads as TGCAGTGCTCAACAGGGGCATCCCACAGATACGCAGTATTTT.

The rearrangement links TRBV5-6 to TRBJ1-4, with unresolved D. The CDR3 is 13 residues long. Germline assignment: CDR1 SGHDT and CDR2 YYEEEE. The V end lost 4 bases, the J end lost 5 bases, and 9 bases lay between the germline ends. The CDR3 nucleotides read TGTGCCAGCAGCGATGGAGTAAATGAAAAACTGTTTTTT. Protein product: CASSDGVNEKLFF.

The chain combines TRBV4-1 with TRBJ2-4; 9 bases are shared with TRBD1. CDR3 length equals 16 residues. J was trimmed by 4 bases and V by 2 bases; bases with no gene match: 6. Germline CDR1 and CDR2: MGHRA and YSYEKL. The CDR3 coding sequence is TGCGCCAGCAGCCAATCTCCCGGGACAGGGAAAAACATTCAGTACTTC. Translating gives CASSQSPGTGKNIQYF.

V is TRBV6-5 and J is TRBJ1-2; possible D gene TRBD1, 6 bases. Germline V gives CDR1 MNHEY, CDR2 SVGAGI. V shed 2 bases and J shed 4 bases, with 17 bases lying between them. The CDR3 is 16 amino acids. CDR3 residues: CASSYAGIRGGYGYTF. The CDR3 DNA sequence: TGTGCCAGCAGTTACGCAGGGATTCGAGGGGGCTATGGCTACACCTTC.

This chain uses TRBV6-5 with TRBJ2-5; D is unclear. With the DNA end fitting TRBJ2-7 better, the J assignment may be wrong. The germline V gene has CDR1 MNHEY and CDR2 SVGAGI. The CDR3 is made up of 13 amino acids. This chain's CDR3 is CASRRRQAYEQYF. CDR3 DNA: TGTGCCAGCAGGCGTCGACAAGCCTACGAGCAGTACTTC.

The chain links TRBV29-1 to TRBJ2-4; weak D call: TRBD2 (6 bases). The CDR3 contains 14 residues. V was cut by 4 bases and J by 0 bases, with 10 bases left in between. CDR1 is SQVTM, CDR2 ANQGSEA, per germline. CDR3 sequence reads: CSVGGVVAKNIQYF. The CDR3 DNA sequence: TGCAGCGTTGGGGGGGTCGTAGCCAAAAACATTCAGTACTTC.

The chain links TRBV29-1 to TRBJ2-1; the match to TRBD2 covers 10 bases. CDR3 length: 16 residues. CDR1 and CDR2 (germline): SQVTM, ANQGSEA. The ends lost 5 bases at V and 4 bases at J; junction bases unmatched: 11. As DNA, the CDR3 is TGCAGCGTTCGACAGCTACCGGGACTAGCGTACAATGAGCAGTTCTTC. It is translated as CSVRQLPGLAYNEQFF.

J is TRBJ2-3 and V is TRBV12-3 or TRBV12-4, with D perhaps matching TRBD1 (5 bases). This CDR3 has 13 residues. Trimming removed 4 bases from V and 6 bases from J, with 11 bases in between. Here the CDR3 reads CASSSTGGDTQYF. CDR3 sequence (DNA): TGTGCCAGCAGTTCTACAGGTGGGGATACGCAGTATTTT.

V gene TRBV20-1 combines with J gene TRBJ2-7, with TRBD1 as a possible D gene (6 bases). V was shortened by 1 base and J by 1 base, with 11 bases between the two germline ends. This CDR3 is 14 amino acids long. Per the germline V gene, CDR1 is DFQATT and CDR2 is SNEGSKA (reference sequence). This CDR3 reads CSARGRTASYEQYF. The CDR3 region has the DNA TGCAGTGCTAGAGGGCGGACAGCTTCCTACGAGCAGTACTTC.

This clonotype was seen a handful of times. The CDR3 loop reads CSASGLAGDEQFF. In DNA, the CDR3 is TGCAGTGCTAGCGGACTAGCGGGGGATGAGCAGTTCTTC. The genes are TRBV20-1 and TRBJ2-1, with TRBD2 identical over 13 bases. The CDR3 runs to 13 residues. Germline V gives CDR1 DFQATT, CDR2 SNEGSKA (reference sequence). Trimming removed 3 bases from V and 8 bases from J; junction bases left unmatched: 1.

The rearrangement uses TRBV15 and TRBJ2-3, with 16 positions matching TRBD2. Unmatched junction bases numbered 4, after V lost 4 bases and J lost 3 bases. The CDR3 extends over 17 amino acids. Germline lookup yields CDR1 LNHNV and CDR2 YYDKDF (reference sequence). The CDR3: CATSTGLAGGSTDTQYF. The DNA of the CDR3 is TGTGCCACCAGCACGGGACTAGCGGGGGGGAGTACAGATACGCAGTATTTT.

The chain is built from TRBV4-1 and TRBJ2-7; 11 bases fit TRBD2. V was clipped by 4 bases and J by 4 bases; unmatched bases: 6. Germline CDR1 MGHRA, CDR2 YSYEKL. The CDR3 is 15 residues long. The CDR3 region is CASSRPGLADYEQYF. The CDR3 nucleotides read TGCGCCAGCAGCCGGCCGGGACTAGCGGATTACGAGCAGTACTTC.

DNA for the CDR3: TGTGCCTCGCAAGCGGGACAGGGATTGTACGAGCAGTACTTC. Encoded protein: CASQAGQGLYEQYF. The chain recombines TRBV30 with TRBJ2-7, with 9 bases aligning to TRBD1. The germline V gene has CDR1 GTSNPN and CDR2 SVGIG (reference sequence). CDR3 length: 14 residues. V shed 7 bases, J shed 4 bases, and the junction held 11 bases outside the gene matches.

This sequence joins TRBV6-5 and TRBJ2-6, with TRBD1 as a possible D gene (5 bases). The CDR3 runs to 15 residues. From germline, CDR1 is MNHEY and CDR2 SVGAGI. Between the trimmed V and J ends, which lost 7 bases and 2 bases, there was a span of 12 bases. The CDR3 sequence is CASTTQGTGANVLTF. In nucleotides, the CDR3 is TGTGCCAGCACCACCCAGGGAACTGGGGCCAACGTCCTGACTTTC.

The chain uses TRBV20-1 and TRBJ1-5; D is ambiguous. Trimming took 1 base from V and 0 from J, leaving 10 bases between them. The CDR3 sequence is 15 residues long. In germline, CDR1 is DFQATT, CDR2 SNEGSKA (reference sequence). DNA for the CDR3: TGCAGTGCTAGAGTTGCGGCGGATAGCAATCAGCCCCAGCATTTT. Protein: CSARVAADSNQPQHF.

The chain combines TRBV5-1 with TRBJ1-5; no reliable D call. The CDR3 spans 13 residues. CDR1 is SGHRS, CDR2 YFSETQ, per germline. V lost 0 bases and J 10 bases, leaving 11 bases between the germline ends. The CDR3 loop reads CASSLDSYEPQHF. The CDR3 DNA reads as TGCGCCAGCAGCTTGGACAGTTACGAACCCCAGCATTTT.

This clonotype has only one observation. The rearrangement uses TRBV5-1 and TRBJ1-6, with a weak D call TRBD1 (5 bases). CDR3 length: 12 residues. V shed 3 bases and J shed 8 bases, with 6 bases lying between them. CDR1 is SGHRS and CDR2 is YFSETQ in the germline V gene. CDR3 nucleotides: TGCGCCAGCAGCTGGGGGGATTCACCCCTCCACTTT. The encoded protein is CASSWGDSPLHF.

The chain recombines TRBV5-1 with TRBJ2-7, with TRBD1 identical over 8 bases. CDR3 length: 16 residues. V was pared by 0 bases and J by 5 bases, with 10 bases of the junction left unmatched. In germline, CDR1 is SGHRS, CDR2 YFSETQ. The CDR3 region has the DNA TGCGCCAGCAGCTTGGGGCGACAGGGGAGTTGGAACGAGCAGTACTTC. Its translation: CASSLGRQGSWNEQYF. Together with reference TRBV5-1 and TRBJ2-7, the CDR3 gives the full variable domain: KAGVTQTPRYLIKTRGQQVTLSCSPISGHRSVSWYQQTPGQGLQFLFEYFSETQRNKGNFPGRFSGRQFSNSRSEMNVSTLELGDSALYLCASSLGRQGSWNEQYFGPGTRLTVT.

The chain uses TRBV7-9 and TRBJ2-3, with 13 nucleotides matching TRBD2. The CDR3 contains 18 residues. Germline V gene sequence: CDR1 SEHNR, CDR2 FQNEAQ (reference sequence). Trimming removed 5 bases from V and 3 bases from J; junction bases left unmatched: 11. The CDR3 protein is CASSGTSGRAFGTDTQYF. The CDR3 DNA is TGTGCCAGCAGCGGAACTAGCGGGAGGGCCTTTGGGACAGATACGCAGTATTTT. Filled out from reference TRBV7-9 and TRBJ2-3, the complete variable domain reads DTGVSQNPRHKITKRGQNVTFRCDPISEHNRLYWYRQTLGQGPEFLTYFQNEAQLEKSRLLSDRFSAERPKGSFSTLEIQRTEQGDSAMYLCASSGTSGRAFGTDTQYFGPGTRLTVL.

The rearrangement uses TRBV6-1 and TRBJ2-7, with D possibly being TRBD2 (6 bases). The CDR3 is made up of 17 amino acids. V was pared by 7 bases and J by 4 bases, with 26 bases between. CDR1 and CDR2 from the germline V gene are MNHNS and SASEGT. CDR3 coding DNA: TGTGCCAGCATCGAGACCGGGACCGCGGGACTTCCATACGAGCAGTACTTC. This encodes CASIETGTAGLPYEQYF.

The chain recombines TRBV27 with TRBJ2-1; no definite D call. CDR1 and CDR2 from the germline V gene are MNHEY and SMNVEV (reference sequence). Trimming took 3 bases from V and 9 from J, leaving 15 bases between them. There are 14 residues in the CDR3. The CDR3 DNA follows: TGTGCCAGCAGTTTTTATGGGCGGCAGAGTGAGCAGTTCTTC. Its translation: CASSFYGRQSEQFF.

V usage is TRBV4-1 and J usage is TRBJ2-1; tentative D call: TRBD2 (6 bases). The germline V gene has CDR1 MGHRA and CDR2 YSYEKL. Trimming left V 3 bases short and J 2 bases short, with 8 bases between. This CDR3 region has 14 residues. The CDR3 DNA reads TGCGCCAGCAGCCAGGCGGGAACCTACAATGAGCAGTTCTTC. It specifies CASSQAGTYNEQFF.

This clonotype was picked up a small number of times. J is TRBJ1-2 and V is TRBV7-9; 7 positions agree with TRBD1. J gave up 7 bases and V 5 bases, and 13 bases lay outside the gene matches. The germline V gene encodes CDR1 SEHNR and CDR2 FQNEAQ (reference sequence). CDR3 length equals 15 residues. The CDR3 spells CASSILDRVGAGYTF. CDR3 nucleotides: TGTGCCAGCAGCATTCTCGACAGGGTTGGGGCTGGCTACACCTTC.

This clonotype has more than one count but fewer than ten. The rearrangement links TRBV20-1 to TRBJ2-7, with 8 bases aligning to TRBD1. The end of the DNA fits TRBJ2-5 better, so the J call may be wrong. Germline-derived CDR1 and CDR2 are DFQATT and SNEGSKA (reference sequence). The CDR3 is 14 amino acids. The CDR3 reads CSAREGRGRETQYF. The CDR3 nucleotides are TGCAGTGCTAGAGAAGGCAGGGGGCGAGAGACCCAGTACTTC.

This chain joins TRBV9 and TRBJ2-7, with D unclear. Germline CDR1 SGDLS, CDR2 YYNGEE. V lost 4 bases, J lost 2 bases, and 13 bases lay in between. The CDR3 consists of 14 residues. This CDR3 reads CASSPPHNTYEQYF. Here the CDR3 DNA reads TGTGCCAGCAGCCCCCCTCACAACACCTACGAGCAGTACTTC.